These T cell receptor beta chains were read from a single sample in a study of chemoradiotherapy in HPV16-positive cancers. Sequencing was performed with immunoSEQ multiplex PCR; in TCRdb, only in-frame clones are kept and a portion is missing. The repertoire holds thousands of clones, with around 94% as singletons. The sample was gathered from a patient who underwent chemoradiotherapy. All receptors derive from a human donor with HPV-associated anogenital cancer. CDR3s include the opening cysteine and the closing phenylalanine or tryptophan. A D gene is named only where the DNA matches it firmly. Clone sizes are given selectively: once, few, many, or a class where the clone is expanded.

abundance	v_gene	len	d_gene	j_gene	CDR3aa	CDR3nt
.	TRBV13	18	TRBD2	TRBJ2-3	CASSWTLAGGRGTDTQYF	TGTGCCAGCAGCTGGACACTAGCGGGGGGCCGGGGCACAGATACGCAGTATTTT
.	TRBV25-1	14	.	TRBJ1-3	CASSEADSGNTIYF	TGTGCCAGCAGTGAGGCGGACTCTGGAAACACCATATATTTT
once	TRBV6-5	13	.	TRBJ2-7	CASSSSNRVDQYF	TGTGCCAGCAGTTCCTCAAACAGGGTAGACCAGTACTTC
few	TRBV27	17	.	TRBJ1-3	CASKGGGPSTSGNTIYF	TGTGCCAGCAAGGGGGGCGGCCCGAGCACCTCTGGAAACACCATATATTTT
.	TRBV5-4	12	.	TRBJ1-2	CASSFSGSESTF	TGTGCCAGCAGCTTTTCGGGGTCCGAATCCACCTTC
.	TRBV10-3	13	.	TRBJ2-7	CAISATTSREQYF	TGTGCCATCAGTGCCACAACTAGCCGCGAGCAGTACTTC
.	TRBV29-1	13	TRBD1	TRBJ2-5	CSVWDRGLETQYF	TGCAGCGTATGGGACAGGGGGCTAGAGACCCAGTACTTC
.	TRBV7-2	13	.	TRBJ1-2	CASSPQSPYGYTF	TGTGCCAGCAGCCCACAGAGTCCCTATGGCTACACCTTC
.	TRBV29-1	15	TRBD1	TRBJ1-1	CSVVTGAGGFTEAFF	TGCAGCGTTGTAACAGGGGCAGGGGGTTTTACTGAAGCTTTCTTT
.	TRBV10-2	14	TRBD2	TRBJ2-7	CASRAGTSGYEQYF	TGCGCCAGCAGAGCCGGGACTAGCGGATACGAGCAGTACTTC
.	TRBV5-1	13	.	TRBJ2-7	CASSLAPSYEQYF	TGCGCCAGCAGCTTGGCCCCCTCCTACGAGCAGTACTTC
.	TRBV11-2	15	.	TRBJ2-5	CASSTRAGQGETQYF	TGTGCCAGCAGCACCCGGGCGGGGCAAGGGGAGACCCAGTACTTC
.	TRBV30	12	TRBD1	TRBJ1-1	CAWSAGQGGAFF	TGTGCCTGGAGTGCCGGACAGGGTGGAGCTTTCTTT
.	TRBV2	13	.	TRBJ1-2	CASSLRRGYGYTF	TGTGCCAGCAGTCTGCGCAGAGGGTATGGCTACACCTTC
.	TRBV19	12	.	TRBJ1-2	CASSIVQGGYTF	TGTGCCAGTAGTATAGTACAGGGTGGCTACACCTTC
.	TRBV11-3	16	TRBD2	TRBJ2-1	CASSSPLGGGNNEQFF	TGTGCCAGCAGCTCGCCTTTAGGCGGGGGGAACAATGAGCAGTTCTTC
.	TRBV19	15	TRBD1	TRBJ2-3	CASSRGQKSTDTQYF	TGTGCCAGTAGTAGGGGACAGAAAAGCACAGATACGCAGTATTTT
once	TRBV5-1	13	.	TRBJ2-7	CASSLGEGGEQYF	TGCGCCAGCAGCTTGGGCGAGGGGGGGGAGCAGTACTTC
.	TRBV27	14	.	TRBJ2-1	CASTSRMSYNEQFF	TGTGCCAGCACCTCTCGGATGTCCTACAATGAGCAGTTCTTC
.	TRBV11-2	17	.	TRBJ2-7	CASSLAEGRVLNYEQYF	TGTGCCAGCAGCTTAGCGGAGGGCAGGGTCCTTAACTACGAGCAGTACTTC
.	TRBV5-1	15	.	TRBJ2-5	CASSLVAGAQETQYF	TGCGCCAGCAGCTTGGTGGCAGGTGCACAAGAGACCCAGTACTTC
.	TRBV5-1	17	TRBD2	TRBJ2-2	CASRMGPGGGRNGELFF	TGCGCCAGCCGGATGGGGCCGGGAGGCGGTAGGAACGGGGAGCTGTTTTTT
.	TRBV30	12	.	TRBJ2-7	CAWGEFSYEQYF	TGTGCCTGGGGGGAATTCTCCTACGAGCAGTACTTC
.	TRBV2	14	.	TRBJ2-2	CASSEGPNTGELFF	TGTGCCAGCAGTGAAGGGCCCAACACCGGGGAGCTGTTTTTT
.	TRBV2	15	TRBD2	TRBJ2-1	CANTPGLDQYNEQFF	TGTGCCAACACCCCGGGACTAGATCAATACAATGAGCAGTTCTTC
.	TRBV19	16	.	TRBJ1-5	CASSLTHQGSNQPQHF	TGTGCCAGTAGTCTCACCCATCAGGGAAGCAATCAGCCCCAGCATTTT
.	TRBV19	14	.	TRBJ2-5	CASSIPAAQETQYF	TGTGCCAGTAGTATCCCTGCTGCCCAAGAGACCCAGTACTTC
.	TRBV6-1	14	.	TRBJ2-7	CASNPSGGAYEQYF	TGTGCCAGCAATCCCTCAGGGGGGGCCTACGAGCAGTACTTC
.	TRBV9	14	.	TRBJ2-5	CASSVVPGQETQYF	TGTGCCAGCAGCGTAGTGCCAGGACAAGAGACCCAGTACTTC
.	TRBV25-1	15	.	TRBJ2-7	CASSESGQGAYEQYF	TGTGCCAGCAGTGAATCAGGTCAGGGAGCCTACGAGCAGTACTTC
.	TRBV25-1	18	TRBD1	TRBJ1-3	CASSEYPRDSISGNTIYF	TGTGCCAGCAGTGAATATCCACGGGACAGCATCTCTGGAAACACCATATATTTT
.	TRBV5-4	15	TRBD2	TRBJ2-2	CASSLGGRNTGELFF	TGTGCCAGCAGCTTAGGCGGGAGGAACACCGGGGAGCTGTTTTTT
.	TRBV10-2	13	.	TRBJ1-1	CATSNGGYTEAFF	TGCGCCACCTCAAATGGGGGATACACTGAAGCTTTCTTT
.	TRBV29-1	16	.	TRBJ2-7	CSASGLQGKAVYEQYF	TGCAGCGCCTCTGGGTTGCAGGGAAAAGCTGTGTACGAGCAGTACTTC
.	TRBV2	17	TRBD2	TRBJ2-7	CASSPLRAGGPSYEQYF	TGTGCCAGCAGCCCCTTACGGGCGGGAGGTCCCTCCTACGAGCAGTACTTC
.	TRBV5-1	14	.	TRBJ1-1	CASSLAGVDTEAFF	TGCGCCAGCAGCTTGGCGGGGGTTGACACTGAAGCTTTCTTT
.	TRBV7-9	13	.	TRBJ1-5	CASSQLGDQPQHF	TGTGCCAGCAGTCAATTGGGGGATCAGCCCCAGCATTTT
.	TRBV7-6	16	TRBD1	TRBJ2-5	CASSLAGQGWGETQYF	TGTGCCAGCAGCTTAGCCGGACAGGGTTGGGGAGAGACCCAGTACTTC
.	TRBV27	16	TRBD1	TRBJ1-2	CASSLFFTGDNYGYTF	TGTGCCAGCAGTTTATTTTTCACAGGGGACAACTATGGCTACACCTTC
.	TRBV12-5	14	TRBD1	TRBJ1-2	CASGPDRVLYGYTF	TGTGCTAGTGGTCCTGACAGGGTGCTTTATGGCTACACCTTC
.	TRBV28	16	.	TRBJ1-1	CASSLPQEGTYTEAFF	TGTGCCAGCAGTTTACCTCAGGAGGGGACTTACACTGAAGCTTTCTTT
.	TRBV19	14	.	TRBJ1-1	CASSLRGPNTEAFF	TGTGCCAGTAGTTTGAGGGGCCCGAACACTGAAGCTTTCTTT
.	TRBV27	17	TRBD1	TRBJ2-1	CASSPDRVLGSYNEQFF	TGTGCCAGCAGTCCGGACAGGGTGTTAGGGTCCTACAATGAGCAGTTCTTC
.	TRBV28	16	TRBD2	TRBJ2-3	CASSLPNLADPDTQYF	TGTGCCAGCAGTTTGCCCAATCTAGCGGACCCAGATACGCAGTATTTT
.	TRBV19	16	TRBD1	TRBJ2-2	CASSVVGQGYTGELFF	TGTGCCAGTAGCGTAGTGGGACAGGGTTACACCGGGGAGCTGTTTTTT
.	TRBV19	14	.	TRBJ1-3	CASSIEDSGNTIYF	TGTGCCAGTAGTATAGAGGACTCTGGAAACACCATATATTTT
.	TRBV30	13	.	TRBJ1-5	CAWSPGLNQPQHF	TGTGCCTGGAGTCCAGGGTTGAATCAGCCCCAGCATTTT
.	TRBV25-1	14	.	TRBJ1-3	CASSNKRAGNTIYF	TGTGCCAGCAGCAACAAGAGGGCTGGAAACACCATATATTTT
.	TRBV7-8	14	.	TRBJ1-1	CASSLVLGLTEAFF	TGTGCCAGCAGCTTAGTGCTAGGCTTGACTGAAGCTTTCTTT
.	TRBV5-5	13	.	TRBJ1-2	CASKKAGTRGYTF	TGTGCCAGCAAAAAAGCCGGGACGCGAGGCTACACCTTC
.	TRBV2	12	.	TRBJ1-4	CASSEATLKLFF	TGTGCCAGCAGTGAAGCGACGTTAAAACTGTTTTTT
.	TRBV5-6	16	TRBD2	TRBJ2-1	CASSSTGTSATNEQFF	TGTGCCAGCAGCTCAACCGGGACTAGCGCTACCAATGAGCAGTTCTTC
.	TRBV7-2	13	.	TRBJ1-2	CASSVRVDSGYTF	TGTGCCAGCAGCGTACGGGTGGACTCTGGCTACACCTTC